These 4 T cell receptor beta chains share one sample of origin, sequenced in a study of blood T cell repertoires in COVID-19. Sequenced by immunoSEQ multiplex PCR; TCRdb stores in-frame clones only, minus some. The sample records 65,000 to 90,000 clones, around 90% being singletons. Sequencing was carried out using peripheral blood. The receptors shown here come from a human donor in a cohort sampled during active COVID-19.

The chain uses TRBV4-2 and TRBJ2-1; unclear D gene. The V and J ends lost 5 bases and 6 bases respectively, with 8 bases between them. This CDR3 has 12 residues. Germline values: CDR1 LGHNA, CDR2 YNFKEQ. CDR3 nucleotide sequence: TGTGCCAGCAGCTTTCGGAGCAATGAGCAGTTCTTC. Protein sequence: CASSFRSNEQFF.

The rearrangement links TRBV10-3 to TRBJ1-3; possibly TRBD1 for D (6 bases). The CDR3 runs to 15 residues. The V gene lost 9 bases and the J gene lost 3 bases, with 18 bases spanning the gap. CDR1 ENHRY and CDR2 SYGVKD come from the germline V gene. The CDR3 sequence is CAIHGDMPFGNTIYF. The CDR3 nucleotides read TGTGCCATTCACGGGGACATGCCTTTTGGAAACACCATATATTTT.

The J gene is TRBJ1-2, the V gene TRBV5-1, with TRBD1 identical over 10 bases. This CDR3 region has 14 residues. Per the germline V gene, CDR1 is SGHRS and CDR2 is YFSETQ. V lost 4 bases and J lost 7; bases outside the gene matches: 7. CDR3 loop: CASSPEGQGFGYTF. CDR3 bases: TGCGCCAGCAGCCCCGAGGGACAGGGGTTTGGCTACACCTTC.

This clone was observed once. The chain uses TRBV30 and TRBJ2-3; possibly TRBD1 for D (6 bases). The V gene's germline CDR1 is GTSNPN and CDR2 SVGIG (reference sequence). The V end was cut by 4 bases, the J end by 4 bases, with 12 bases between. CDR3 length: 13 residues. The CDR3 sequence: CAWNLGAADTQYF. CDR3 DNA sequence: TGTGCCTGGAATCTGGGGGCGGCAGATACGCAGTATTTT.